This record concerns one TCR beta chain sequence. In this sample, this clonotype turned up many times. Its target antigen remains unknown. Nothing much larger sits one base from this clone, and base qualities are not available. The CDR3 measures 16 amino acids from cysteine to phenylalanine. Left in the record is the CDR3 DNA by itself, 48 bases read in frame from the first base. Based on the germline V gene, the CDR1 and CDR2 sequences are SGHAT and FQNNGV. V lost 3 bases and J lost 0 bases; the stretch between them is 12 bases long. Receptors were amplified or captured by RT-PCR. The instrument was an Illumina HiSeq 2500. TCRdb reran the public reads through fastp at Q25 and MiXCR, keeping productive beta chains. Each CDR3 protein gets just one entry, which takes the most common genes and DNA from the rows behind it. This sample lists roughly 700,000 distinct CDR3 sequences; around a sixth were detected once. The ten top clones hold roughly 10% of the sample.

This specimen comes from a study of response to subunit inactivated influenza vaccine (dated by TCRdb to 2016 to 2019). For the wider study: Deep quantitative T cell receptor repertoire profiling was used in the study to track responses to a trivalent subunit inactivated influenza vaccine.

What the study reported, not specific to this receptor: According to the authors, only a limited number of new T cells may be recruited by each seasonal influenza vaccination.

Specimen: PBMCs from blood, collected about 12 days after vaccination. This TCR was recovered from a man aged 45 to 65 who received an inactivated influenza vaccine. Donor details come from another sample of the same person, matched by shared clones. The chain joins TRBV11-2 to TRBJ1-3; the D gene cannot be named for sure. The CDR3 corresponds to CASSFQVSNSGNTIYF. The nucleotide sequence reads TGTGCCAGCAGCTTTCAGGTCTCGAACTCTGGAAACACCATATATTTT.